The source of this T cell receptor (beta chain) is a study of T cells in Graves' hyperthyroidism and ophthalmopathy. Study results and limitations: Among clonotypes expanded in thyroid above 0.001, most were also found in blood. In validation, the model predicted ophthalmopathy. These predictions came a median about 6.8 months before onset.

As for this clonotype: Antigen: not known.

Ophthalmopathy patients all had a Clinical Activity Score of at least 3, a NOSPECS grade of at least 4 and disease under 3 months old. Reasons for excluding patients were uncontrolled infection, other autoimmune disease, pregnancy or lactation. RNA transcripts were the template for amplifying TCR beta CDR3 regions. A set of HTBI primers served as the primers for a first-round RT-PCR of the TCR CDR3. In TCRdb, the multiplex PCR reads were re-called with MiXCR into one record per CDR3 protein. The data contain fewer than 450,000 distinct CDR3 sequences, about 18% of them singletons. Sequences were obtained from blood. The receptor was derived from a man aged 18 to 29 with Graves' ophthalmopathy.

This CDR3 reads CSARILADQNEQFF. The CDR3 DNA is TGCAGTGCTAGAATCCTAGCCGACCAAAATGAGCAGTTCTTC. This chain uses TRBV20-1 with TRBJ2-1; maybe TRBD2 (5 bases). V lost 2 bases, J lost 7 bases, and 15 bases lay in between. Germline CDR1 reads DFQATT; CDR2 reads SNEGSKA (reference sequence). There are 14 residues in the CDR3.